The 24 T cell receptor beta chains below come from one sample, sequenced in a study of identifying expanded T cells in peripheral blood. Repertoires were generated with immunoSEQ multiplex PCR, while TCRdb's copy carries only in-frame clones and drops some. The profile covers about 86,000 clones, with 88% appearing a single time and approximately 5.4% taken by the ten largest. Input material: blood. The receptors shown here come from a person between 18 and 69 years old in good health.

V is TRBV27 and J is TRBJ2-7; 7 positions agree with TRBD2. CDR1 and CDR2 from the germline V gene are MNHEY and SMNVEV (reference sequence). V lost 1 base and J lost 6; bases outside the gene matches: 9. The CDR3 has 15 residues. The CDR3 sequence is CASSLLSGGQSEQYF. The CDR3 nucleotides read TGTGCCAGCAGTTTATTGTCGGGAGGTCAGAGCGAGCAGTACTTC.

This clone was counted once. This rearrangement joins TRBV9 to TRBJ2-5; tentatively, D is TRBD2 (6 bases). Germline V CDR1 and CDR2: SGDLS, YYNGEE. Trimming took 0 bases from V and 1 from J, leaving 13 bases between them. The CDR3 sequence is 16 residues long. CDR3 in amino acids: CASSVGLRESQETQYF. The CDR3 DNA follows: TGTGCCAGCAGCGTAGGCTTGCGGGAATCCCAAGAGACCCAGTACTTC.

The chain employs TRBV7-3 and TRBJ1-2, with TRBD1 matching 9 bases. This CDR3 is built from 14 residues. The V gene end was trimmed by 2 bases and the J gene end by 7 bases; junction bases not matched to a gene: 5. CDR1 SGHTA and CDR2 FQGTGA come from the germline V gene. The CDR3 here is CASSLPTGGGGYTF. The CDR3 coding sequence is TGTGCCAGCAGCTTACCGACAGGGGGTGGTGGCTACACCTTC. Filled out from reference TRBV7-3 and TRBJ1-2, the complete variable domain reads GAGVSQTPSNKVTEKGKYVELRCDPISGHTALYWYRQSLGQGPEFLIYFQGTGAADDSGLPNDRFFAVRPEGSVSTLKIQRTERGDSAVYLCASSLPTGGGGYTFGSGTRLTVV.

The chain recombines TRBV5-1 with TRBJ2-3, with 9 nucleotides matching TRBD2. After removal of 1 base from V and 0 bases from J, the junction contained 9 bases not matched to a gene. This CDR3 is 18 amino acids long. Germline-derived CDR1 and CDR2 are SGHRS and YFSETQ. The CDR3 DNA is TGCGCCAGCAGCTTGTCTAGCGGGATGCCAACTAGCACAGATACGCAGTATTTT. Translation gives CASSLSSGMPTSTDTQYF.

V is TRBV6-4 and J is TRBJ1-2; TRBD1 matches 8 bases. The CDR3 extends over 17 amino acids. Unmatched junction bases numbered 14, after V lost 0 bases and J lost 8 bases. The germline V gene encodes CDR1 MRHNA and CDR2 SNTAGT. The CDR3 region is CASSDSTRWDRSHGYTF. Here the CDR3 DNA reads TGTGCCAGCAGTGACTCAACCCGATGGGACAGGTCTCACGGCTACACCTTC.

This chain connects TRBV14 to TRBJ1-1, with 10 bases lining up with TRBD1. This CDR3 has 17 residues. CDR1 is SGHDN, CDR2 FVKESK, per germline. The ends lost 2 bases at V and 0 bases at J; junction bases unmatched: 6. CDR3 protein: CASSQRTGGPLNTEAFF. CDR3 sequence (DNA): TGTGCCAGCAGCCAACGGACAGGGGGTCCCTTGAACACTGAAGCTTTCTTT.

The V and J genes are TRBV11-3 and TRBJ2-2; D is possibly TRBD2 (5 bases). The CDR3 is 14 amino acids. Trimming pared 7 bases from V and 4 bases from J, leaving 13 bases between. CDR1 is SGHNT and CDR2 is YENEEA in the germline V gene. In DNA, the CDR3 is TGTGCCAGCAACCCGGGGATGGGCACCGGGGAGCTGTTTTTT. It is translated as CASNPGMGTGELFF.

Only one count was recorded for this clone. The chain carries TRBV6-6 and TRBJ2-3; no reliable D call. Germline CDR1 reads MNHNY; CDR2 reads SVGAGI (reference sequence). The CDR3 runs 14 residues. Trimming removed 2 bases at V and 3 bases at J, with 9 bases between. The CDR3, as DNA: TGTGCCAGCAGTTACGGCTCGTGGACAGATACGCAGTATTTT. The encoded protein is CASSYGSWTDTQYF.

This clone occurred a few times. The chain uses TRBV4-1 and TRBJ1-2; TRBD1 aligns across 7 bases. The CDR3 runs 15 residues. V shed 0 bases and J 1 base; nucleotides not matched to a gene: 2. Germline-derived CDR1 and CDR2 are MGHRA and YSYEKL. The CDR3 DNA reads as TGCGCCAGCAGCCAAGAGGGGACAGTTAACTATGGCTACACCTTC. This codes for CASSQEGTVNYGYTF.

V and J are TRBV4-3 and TRBJ1-2; 11 nucleotides line up with TRBD1. The V gene's germline CDR1 is LGHNA and CDR2 YSLEER. CDR3 length: 16 residues. Losses at the gene ends were 0 bases for V and 6 bases for J; bases not matched to a gene: 6. The CDR3 sequence: CASSQDWTGGADGYTF. The CDR3 coding sequence is TGCGCCAGCAGCCAAGACTGGACAGGGGGCGCGGATGGCTACACCTTC.

This clone was counted a few times. The chain combines TRBV7-2 with TRBJ1-5; no clear D. Germline assignment: CDR1 SGHTA and CDR2 FQGNSA. V lost 4 bases to trimming and J lost 8 bases, with 12 bases between them. This CDR3 has 13 amino acids. CDR3 sequence (DNA): TGTGCCAGCAGCTCCCGTCCCTCAGAGCCCCAGCATTTT. Its translation is CASSSRPSEPQHF.

J is TRBJ2-7 and V is TRBV30; the D call may be TRBD1 or TRBD2 (7 bases each). Deletions cut 4 bases from V and 3 bases from J, with 16 bases between. Germline CDR1 and CDR2: GTSNPN and SVGIG (reference sequence). The length of the CDR3 is 14 residues. The CDR3 sequence is CAWKSQGRVYEQYF. CDR3 in DNA: TGTGCCTGGAAATCACAGGGGAGGGTCTACGAGCAGTACTTC.

The V and J genes are TRBV4-1 and TRBJ2-1, with D perhaps TRBD2 (6 bases). The CDR3 is made up of 17 amino acids. V gave up 4 bases and J gave up 0 bases, with 16 bases separating them. Germline loops: CDR1 MGHRA, CDR2 YSYEKL. DNA of the CDR3: TGCGCCAGCAGCCGGTTTCGGTCGGGAGACTCCTACAATGAGCAGTTCTTC. It specifies CASSRFRSGDSYNEQFF.

This clone showed up just once. This rearrangement joins TRBV2 to TRBJ1-2; 8 bases agree with TRBD1. V shed 3 bases and J 13 bases; nucleotides not matched to a gene: 10. CDR1 SNHLY and CDR2 FYNNEI come from the germline V gene. This CDR3 contains 13 residues. The CDR3 here is CASSDGDRRACTF. Here the CDR3 DNA reads TGTGCCAGCAGTGATGGGGACAGGCGGGCTTGCACCTTC.

This chain joins TRBV6-5 and TRBJ1-1; 7 positions agree with TRBD1. Germline-derived CDR1 and CDR2 are MNHEY and SVGAGI. This CDR3 region has 12 residues. V was clipped by 2 bases and J by 8 bases; unmatched bases: 2. The CDR3 region is CASSYPTGEAFF. CDR3 in DNA: TGTGCCAGCAGTTACCCGACAGGGGAAGCTTTCTTT.

The chain couples TRBV6-1 to TRBJ2-7; 9 nucleotides line up with TRBD1. The V gene's germline CDR1 is MNHNS and CDR2 SASEGT. J was trimmed by 1 base and V by 4 bases; bases with no gene match: 14. The length of the CDR3 is 18 residues. The CDR3 bases are TGTGCCAGCAGTGCAACCCCACCTGGGACAGGGTCGTCCTACGAGCAGTACTTC. Encoded protein: CASSATPPGTGSSYEQYF.

The V call is TRBV4-1, the J call TRBJ1-5, with 8 bases fitting TRBD1. V shed 4 bases, J shed 4 bases, and the junction held 15 bases outside the gene matches. CDR3 length: 18 residues. Germline CDR1 reads MGHRA; CDR2 reads YSYEKL. CDR3 sequence reads: CASSLKAGQDFGNQPQHF. CDR3 sequence (DNA): TGCGCCAGCAGCCTTAAAGCGGGACAGGACTTTGGGAATCAGCCCCAGCATTTT.

CDR3 DNA sequence: TGTGCCAGCAGTTACAGCCTTAAGAGCACTGAAGCTTTCTTT. Translation: CASSYSLKSTEAFF. The chain couples TRBV6-5 to TRBJ1-1; no clear D. V lost 2 bases, J lost 4 bases, and 11 bases lay in between. The germline V gene encodes CDR1 MNHEY and CDR2 SVGAGI. The length of the CDR3 is 14 residues.

This chain links TRBV5-1 with TRBJ1-5; maybe TRBD1 (6 bases). Between the trimmed V and J ends, which lost 4 bases and 2 bases, there was a span of 16 bases. The CDR3 runs to 16 residues. Germline loops: CDR1 SGHRS, CDR2 YFSETQ. DNA of the CDR3: TGCGCCAGCAGCCCTTTTGGGGGCGCAGGCAATCAGCCCCAGCATTTT. This translates into CASSPFGGAGNQPQHF.

This chain links TRBV2 with TRBJ2-7; D is ambiguous. V was trimmed by 5 bases and J by 0 bases, leaving 2 bases between them. The CDR3 contains 11 residues. CDR1 and CDR2 (germline): SNHLY, FYNNEI. CDR3 region: CASSFSYEQYF. For the CDR3, the DNA is TGTGCCAGCAGTTTCTCCTACGAGCAGTACTTC. Looking up the rest from reference TRBV2 and TRBJ2-7 gives the full variable domain: EPEVTQTPSHQVTQMGQEVILRCVPISNHLYFYWYRQILGQKVEFLVSFYNNEISEKSEIFDDQFSVERPDGSNFTLKIRSTKLEDSAMYFCASSFSYEQYFGPGTRLTVT.

J is TRBJ2-7 and V is TRBV5-6; D is undetermined. CDR1 is SGHDT and CDR2 is YYEEEE in the germline V gene. CDR3 length: 15 amino acids. The germline V and J ends were trimmed by 8 bases and 3 bases, with 21 bases remaining between them. CDR3 in amino acids: CASDGYGDKGYEQYF. The DNA of the CDR3 is TGTGCCAGTGATGGTTATGGAGACAAAGGCTACGAGCAGTACTTC.

The chain links TRBV5-4 to TRBJ2-7, with D perhaps matching TRBD2 (5 bases). This CDR3 spans 14 amino acids. V lost 0 bases, J lost 3 bases, and 10 bases lay in between. Looked up from germline, CDR1 is SGHNT and CDR2 is YYREEE (reference sequence). The CDR3 DNA reads as TGTGCCAGCAGCTTGGGGGTCGGGAACTACGAGCAGTACTTC. Its translation is CASSLGVGNYEQYF.

The chain carries TRBV6-6 and TRBJ1-2; unclear D gene. Germline CDR1 MNHNY, CDR2 SVGAGI (reference sequence). The CDR3 loop spans 13 amino acids. Trimming removed 6 bases at V and 4 bases at J, with 12 bases between. The CDR3 sequence: CASSPIGSYGYTF. In DNA form, the CDR3 reads TGTGCCAGCAGCCCGATCGGTAGCTATGGCTACACCTTC.

V usage is TRBV18 and J usage is TRBJ1-1; tentatively, D is TRBD1 (6 bases). Germline V gives CDR1 KGHSH, CDR2 LQKENI. The V end was cut by 1 base, the J end by 4 bases, with 16 bases between. The length of the CDR3 is 16 residues. The CDR3 nucleotides read TGTGCCAGCTCACCACTTCTAGCACAGGGAGGCACTGAAGCTTTCTTT. Residues: CASSPLLAQGGTEAFF.